This TCR beta chain derives from a study of beta chain features in type 1 diabetes. Study as a whole: Healthy donors and patients had similar age, gender and cell yields.

CD4+ naive, central memory, regulatory and stem cell-like memory cells were sorted via CD45RO/CCR7/CD25/CD127/CD95/CD27. Expressed TCRB transcripts got sequenced, as all isolated RNA was reverse transcribed. The method was immunoSEQ multiplex PCR; TCRdb's version includes in-frame clones alone and lacks a portion of them. The repertoire holds about 160,000 clones, with roughly 8% as singletons. This CDR3 is built from 17 residues. In germline, CDR1 is MDHEN, CDR2 SYDVKM. V was shortened by 5 bases and J by 7 bases, with 24 bases between the two germline ends. This clone was seen at least ten times. The V call is TRBV28, the J call TRBJ1-5, with D perhaps TRBD1 (5 bases). The receptor was isolated from a man between 18 and 29 years old in good health. The sequenced material came from central memory CD4+ T cells from blood. The CDR3 loop is CASSPLLQVGLGQPQHF. CDR3 in DNA: TGTGCCAGCAGTCCCCTACTGCAAGTGGGACTCGGGCAGCCCCAGCATTTT.